The 2 T cell receptor beta chains below come from one sample, sequenced in a study of cytomegalovirus exposure and HLA in healthy donors. Measured with immunoSEQ multiplex PCR; TCRdb has only the in-frame clones, and not every one. The data show more than 65,000 clones, just under 95% seen once. The sample consisted of PBMCs. The receptors stem from a man between 18 and 35 years old in good health and CMV-seronegative.

The chain employs TRBV5-1 and TRBJ2-2; 9 bases agree with TRBD2. The germline V gene has CDR1 SGHRS and CDR2 YFSETQ. CDR3 size: 19 residues. V was clipped by 0 bases and J by 6 bases; unmatched bases: 15. CDR3 amino acids: CASSLDRRAGGPSAGELFF. The CDR3 bases are TGCGCCAGCAGCTTGGATAGGAGGGCGGGAGGGCCGAGCGCCGGGGAGCTGTTTTTT.

CDR3 DNA sequence: TGTGCCAGCAGCCAAGCGATAAGTGAGACAATTGGAAACACCATATATTTT. This codes for CASSQAISETIGNTIYF. The chain combines TRBV4-2 with TRBJ1-3; D is undetermined. The CDR3 covers 17 residues. Germline V gene data show CDR1 as LGHNA and CDR2 as YNFKEQ. Trimming removed 1 base from V and 3 bases from J, with 16 bases in between.